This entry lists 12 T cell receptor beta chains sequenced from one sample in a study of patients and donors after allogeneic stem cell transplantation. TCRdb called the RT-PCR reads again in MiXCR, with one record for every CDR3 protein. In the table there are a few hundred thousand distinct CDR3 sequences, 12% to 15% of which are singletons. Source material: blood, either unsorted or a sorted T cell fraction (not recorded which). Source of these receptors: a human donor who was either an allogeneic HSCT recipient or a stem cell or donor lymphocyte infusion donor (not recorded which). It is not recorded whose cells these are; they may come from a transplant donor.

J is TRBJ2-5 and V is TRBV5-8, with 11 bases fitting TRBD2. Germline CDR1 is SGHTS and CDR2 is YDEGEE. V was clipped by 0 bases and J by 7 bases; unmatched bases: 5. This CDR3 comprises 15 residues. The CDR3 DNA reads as TGTGCCAGCAGCTTGGTACTAGCGGGAGTCGCGACCCAGTACTTC. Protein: CASSLVLAGVATQYF. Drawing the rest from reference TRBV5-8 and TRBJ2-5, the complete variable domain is EAGVTQSPTHLIKTRGQQATLRCSPISGHTSVYWYQQALGLGLQFLLWYDEGEERNRGNFPPRFSGRQFPNYSSELNVNALELEDSALYLCASSLVLAGVATQYFGPGTRLLVL.

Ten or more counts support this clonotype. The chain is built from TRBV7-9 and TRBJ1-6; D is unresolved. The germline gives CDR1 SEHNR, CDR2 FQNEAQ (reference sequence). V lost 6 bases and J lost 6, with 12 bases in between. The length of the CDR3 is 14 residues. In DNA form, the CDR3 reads TGTGCCAGCAGTCTTCAAGACGGTAATTCACCCCTCCACTTT. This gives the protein CASSLQDGNSPLHF.

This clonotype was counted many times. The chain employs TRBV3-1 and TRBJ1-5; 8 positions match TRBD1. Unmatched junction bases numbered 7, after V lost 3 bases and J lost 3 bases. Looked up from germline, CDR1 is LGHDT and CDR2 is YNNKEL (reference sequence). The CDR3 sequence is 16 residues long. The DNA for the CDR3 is TGTGCCAGCAGCCAGACCGGGACAGGCCTCAATCAGCCCCAGCATTTT. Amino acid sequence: CASSQTGTGLNQPQHF.

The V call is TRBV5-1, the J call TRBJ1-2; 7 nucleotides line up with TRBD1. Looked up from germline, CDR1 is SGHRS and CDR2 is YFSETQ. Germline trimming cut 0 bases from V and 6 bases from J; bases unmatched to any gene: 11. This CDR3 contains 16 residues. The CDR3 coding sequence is TGCGCCAGCAGCTTGGTGTATAGACGACAGGGAGATGGCTACACCTTC. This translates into CASSLVYRRQGDGYTF.

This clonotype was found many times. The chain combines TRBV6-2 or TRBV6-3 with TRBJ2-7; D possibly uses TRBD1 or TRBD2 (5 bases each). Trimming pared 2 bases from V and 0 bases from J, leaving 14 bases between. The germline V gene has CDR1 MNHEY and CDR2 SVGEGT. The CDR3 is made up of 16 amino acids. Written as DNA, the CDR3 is TGTGCCAGCAGTTACGAAGGGACGGGAATCTCCTACGAGCAGTACTTC. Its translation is CASSYEGTGISYEQYF.

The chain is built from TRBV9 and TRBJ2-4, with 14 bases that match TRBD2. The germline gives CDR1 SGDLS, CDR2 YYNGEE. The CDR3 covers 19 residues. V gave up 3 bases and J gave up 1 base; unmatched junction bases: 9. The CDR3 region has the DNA TGTGCCAGCAGCGGGGGACTAGCGGGAGAAAGGGGGGCCAAAAACATTCAGTACTTC. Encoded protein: CASSGGLAGERGAKNIQYF.

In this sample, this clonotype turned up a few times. In nucleotides, the CDR3 is TGTGCCAGCAGCTTACTCCTCGGGGGCGGGGAGCTGTTTTTT. Residues: CASSLLLGGGELFF. The V gene is TRBV7-3, the J gene TRBJ2-2; D might be TRBD2 (6 bases). Germline values: CDR1 SGHTA, CDR2 FQGTGA. The CDR3 loop spans 14 amino acids. The germline V and J ends were trimmed by 2 bases and 7 bases, with 11 bases remaining between them.

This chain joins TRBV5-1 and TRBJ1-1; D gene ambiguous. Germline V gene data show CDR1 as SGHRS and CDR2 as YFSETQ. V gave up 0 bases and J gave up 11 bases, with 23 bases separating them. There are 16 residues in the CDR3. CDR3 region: CASSLGPPADASVAFF. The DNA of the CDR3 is TGCGCCAGCAGCTTGGGGCCCCCGGCGGATGCCTCGGTGGCTTTCTTT.

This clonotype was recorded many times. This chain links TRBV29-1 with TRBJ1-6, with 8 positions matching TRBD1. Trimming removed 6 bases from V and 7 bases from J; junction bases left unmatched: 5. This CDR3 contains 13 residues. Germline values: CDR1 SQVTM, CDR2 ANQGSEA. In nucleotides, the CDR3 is TGCAGCGTGAGACAGGGGTCGAATTCACCCCTCCACTTT. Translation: CSVRQGSNSPLHF.

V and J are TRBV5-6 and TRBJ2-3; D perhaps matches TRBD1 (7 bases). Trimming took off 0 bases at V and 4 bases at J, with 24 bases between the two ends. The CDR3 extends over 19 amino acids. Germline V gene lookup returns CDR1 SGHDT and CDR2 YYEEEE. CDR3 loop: CASSLVALAGPRGADTQYF. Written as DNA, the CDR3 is TGTGCCAGCAGCTTGGTGGCTTTGGCGGGACCCAGGGGGGCAGATACGCAGTATTTT.

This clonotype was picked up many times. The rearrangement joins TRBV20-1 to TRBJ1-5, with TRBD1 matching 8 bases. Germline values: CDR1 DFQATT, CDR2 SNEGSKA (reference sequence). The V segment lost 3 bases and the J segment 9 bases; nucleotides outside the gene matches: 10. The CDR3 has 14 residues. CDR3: CSASLRQGIGPQHF. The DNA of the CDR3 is TGCAGTGCTAGCCTGCGACAGGGGATCGGGCCCCAGCATTTT.

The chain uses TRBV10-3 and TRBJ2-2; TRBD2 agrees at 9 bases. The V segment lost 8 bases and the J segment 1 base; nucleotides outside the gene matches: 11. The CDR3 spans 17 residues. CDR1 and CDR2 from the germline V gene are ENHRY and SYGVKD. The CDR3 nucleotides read TGTGCCATCCGCCGGGAGCGGGGGGTTGAGAACACCGGGGAGCTGTTTTTT. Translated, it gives CAIRRERGVENTGELFF.